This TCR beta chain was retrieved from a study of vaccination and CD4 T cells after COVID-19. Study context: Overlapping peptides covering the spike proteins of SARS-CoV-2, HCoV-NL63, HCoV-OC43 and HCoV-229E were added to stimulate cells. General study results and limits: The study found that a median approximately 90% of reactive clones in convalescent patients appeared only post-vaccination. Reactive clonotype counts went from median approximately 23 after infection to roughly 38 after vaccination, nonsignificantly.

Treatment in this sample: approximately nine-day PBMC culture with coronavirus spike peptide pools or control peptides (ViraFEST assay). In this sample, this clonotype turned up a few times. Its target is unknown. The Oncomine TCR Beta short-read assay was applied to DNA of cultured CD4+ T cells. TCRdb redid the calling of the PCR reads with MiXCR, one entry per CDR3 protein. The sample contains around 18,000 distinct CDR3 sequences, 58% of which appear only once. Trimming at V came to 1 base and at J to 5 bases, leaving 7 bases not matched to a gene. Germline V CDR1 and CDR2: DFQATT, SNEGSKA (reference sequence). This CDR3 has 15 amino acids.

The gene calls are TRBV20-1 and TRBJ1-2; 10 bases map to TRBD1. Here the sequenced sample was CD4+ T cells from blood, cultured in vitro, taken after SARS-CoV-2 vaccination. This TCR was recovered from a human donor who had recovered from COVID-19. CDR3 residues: CSARVPGQGMYGYTF. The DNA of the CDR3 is TGCAGTGCTAGAGTCCCGGGACAGGGGATGTATGGCTACACCTTC.